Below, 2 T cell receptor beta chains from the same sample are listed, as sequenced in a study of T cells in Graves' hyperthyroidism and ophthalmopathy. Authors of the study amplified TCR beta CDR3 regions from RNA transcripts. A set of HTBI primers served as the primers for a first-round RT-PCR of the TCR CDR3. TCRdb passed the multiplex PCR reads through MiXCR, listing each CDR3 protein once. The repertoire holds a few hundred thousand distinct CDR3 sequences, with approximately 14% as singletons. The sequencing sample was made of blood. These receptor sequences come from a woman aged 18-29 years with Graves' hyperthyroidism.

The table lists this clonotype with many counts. CDR3 sequence: CASSLGESSGNTIYF. DNA for the CDR3: TGTGCCAGCAGCTTAGGGGAGAGCTCTGGAAACACCATATATTTT. The V and J genes are TRBV7-2 and TRBJ1-3; no firm D call. Germline V gene lookup returns CDR1 SGHTA and CDR2 FQGNSA. The length of the CDR3 is 15 residues. The germline V and J ends were trimmed by 1 base and 0 bases, with 7 bases remaining between them. The full variable domain, its missing parts supplied by reference TRBV7-2 and TRBJ1-3, is GAGVSQSPSNKVTEKGKDVELRCDPISGHTALYWYRQSLGQGLEFLIYFQGNSAPDKSGLPSDRFSAERTGGSVSTLTIQRTQQEDSAVYLCASSLGESSGNTIYFGEGSWLTVV.

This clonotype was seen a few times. The CDR3 loop is CASSLAEGYTEAFF. The CDR3, as DNA: TGTGCCAGCAGCTTAGCGGAGGGTTACACTGAAGCTTTCTTT. The chain employs TRBV7-9 and TRBJ1-1; D remains unclear. CDR1 and CDR2 (germline): SEHNR, FQNEAQ (reference sequence). V was pared by 0 bases and J by 3 bases, with 8 bases between. The CDR3 is 14 amino acids. Looking up the rest from reference TRBV7-9 and TRBJ1-1 gives the full variable domain: DTGVSQNPRHKITKRGQNVTFRCDPISEHNRLYWYRQTLGQGPEFLTYFQNEAQLEKSRLLSDRFSAERPKGSFSTLEIQRTEQGDSAMYLCASSLAEGYTEAFFGQGTRLTVV.